These 3 T cell receptor beta chains were all obtained from the same sample, sequenced in a study of technical replicates of blood from several donors. Repertoires were generated with immunoSEQ multiplex PCR, while TCRdb's copy carries only in-frame clones and drops some. The table records about 57,000 clones, approximately 86% of them present only once. Sequencing input: PBMCs. The receptors originated from a human donor in good health. Some clones in this sample may be carry-over from other donors' samples.

The rearrangement joins TRBV9 to TRBJ2-1; 8 bases align to TRBD2. Germline V gives CDR1 SGDLS, CDR2 YYNGEE. CDR3 length equals 14 residues. V was clipped by 4 bases and J by 6 bases; unmatched bases: 6. DNA of the CDR3: TGTGCCAGCAGCCCGGGGCTAGCGGGCAATGAGCAGTTCTTC. Amino acids: CASSPGLAGNEQFF.

This clone is a singleton in its sample. V usage is TRBV10-3 and J usage is TRBJ2-7, with TRBD1 matching over 7 bases. Germline CDR1 and CDR2: ENHRY and SYGVKD. V was pared by 0 bases and J by 3 bases, with 2 bases of the junction left unmatched. The CDR3 is made up of 14 amino acids. The CDR3 region has the DNA TGTGCCATCAGTGAGTCGACAGGGATCTACGAGCAGTACTTC. Amino acids: CAISESTGIYEQYF.

The chain uses TRBV29-1 and TRBJ2-1, with TRBD2 matching over 10 bases. CDR1 and CDR2 from the germline V gene are SQVTM and ANQGSEA. The V gene end was trimmed by 5 bases and the J gene end by 6 bases; junction bases not matched to a gene: 10. The CDR3 is made up of 15 amino acids. For the CDR3, the DNA is TGCAGCGTTATTAAGCTAGCGGGAGACCTCAATGAGCAGTTCTTC. Encoded protein: CSVIKLAGDLNEQFF.